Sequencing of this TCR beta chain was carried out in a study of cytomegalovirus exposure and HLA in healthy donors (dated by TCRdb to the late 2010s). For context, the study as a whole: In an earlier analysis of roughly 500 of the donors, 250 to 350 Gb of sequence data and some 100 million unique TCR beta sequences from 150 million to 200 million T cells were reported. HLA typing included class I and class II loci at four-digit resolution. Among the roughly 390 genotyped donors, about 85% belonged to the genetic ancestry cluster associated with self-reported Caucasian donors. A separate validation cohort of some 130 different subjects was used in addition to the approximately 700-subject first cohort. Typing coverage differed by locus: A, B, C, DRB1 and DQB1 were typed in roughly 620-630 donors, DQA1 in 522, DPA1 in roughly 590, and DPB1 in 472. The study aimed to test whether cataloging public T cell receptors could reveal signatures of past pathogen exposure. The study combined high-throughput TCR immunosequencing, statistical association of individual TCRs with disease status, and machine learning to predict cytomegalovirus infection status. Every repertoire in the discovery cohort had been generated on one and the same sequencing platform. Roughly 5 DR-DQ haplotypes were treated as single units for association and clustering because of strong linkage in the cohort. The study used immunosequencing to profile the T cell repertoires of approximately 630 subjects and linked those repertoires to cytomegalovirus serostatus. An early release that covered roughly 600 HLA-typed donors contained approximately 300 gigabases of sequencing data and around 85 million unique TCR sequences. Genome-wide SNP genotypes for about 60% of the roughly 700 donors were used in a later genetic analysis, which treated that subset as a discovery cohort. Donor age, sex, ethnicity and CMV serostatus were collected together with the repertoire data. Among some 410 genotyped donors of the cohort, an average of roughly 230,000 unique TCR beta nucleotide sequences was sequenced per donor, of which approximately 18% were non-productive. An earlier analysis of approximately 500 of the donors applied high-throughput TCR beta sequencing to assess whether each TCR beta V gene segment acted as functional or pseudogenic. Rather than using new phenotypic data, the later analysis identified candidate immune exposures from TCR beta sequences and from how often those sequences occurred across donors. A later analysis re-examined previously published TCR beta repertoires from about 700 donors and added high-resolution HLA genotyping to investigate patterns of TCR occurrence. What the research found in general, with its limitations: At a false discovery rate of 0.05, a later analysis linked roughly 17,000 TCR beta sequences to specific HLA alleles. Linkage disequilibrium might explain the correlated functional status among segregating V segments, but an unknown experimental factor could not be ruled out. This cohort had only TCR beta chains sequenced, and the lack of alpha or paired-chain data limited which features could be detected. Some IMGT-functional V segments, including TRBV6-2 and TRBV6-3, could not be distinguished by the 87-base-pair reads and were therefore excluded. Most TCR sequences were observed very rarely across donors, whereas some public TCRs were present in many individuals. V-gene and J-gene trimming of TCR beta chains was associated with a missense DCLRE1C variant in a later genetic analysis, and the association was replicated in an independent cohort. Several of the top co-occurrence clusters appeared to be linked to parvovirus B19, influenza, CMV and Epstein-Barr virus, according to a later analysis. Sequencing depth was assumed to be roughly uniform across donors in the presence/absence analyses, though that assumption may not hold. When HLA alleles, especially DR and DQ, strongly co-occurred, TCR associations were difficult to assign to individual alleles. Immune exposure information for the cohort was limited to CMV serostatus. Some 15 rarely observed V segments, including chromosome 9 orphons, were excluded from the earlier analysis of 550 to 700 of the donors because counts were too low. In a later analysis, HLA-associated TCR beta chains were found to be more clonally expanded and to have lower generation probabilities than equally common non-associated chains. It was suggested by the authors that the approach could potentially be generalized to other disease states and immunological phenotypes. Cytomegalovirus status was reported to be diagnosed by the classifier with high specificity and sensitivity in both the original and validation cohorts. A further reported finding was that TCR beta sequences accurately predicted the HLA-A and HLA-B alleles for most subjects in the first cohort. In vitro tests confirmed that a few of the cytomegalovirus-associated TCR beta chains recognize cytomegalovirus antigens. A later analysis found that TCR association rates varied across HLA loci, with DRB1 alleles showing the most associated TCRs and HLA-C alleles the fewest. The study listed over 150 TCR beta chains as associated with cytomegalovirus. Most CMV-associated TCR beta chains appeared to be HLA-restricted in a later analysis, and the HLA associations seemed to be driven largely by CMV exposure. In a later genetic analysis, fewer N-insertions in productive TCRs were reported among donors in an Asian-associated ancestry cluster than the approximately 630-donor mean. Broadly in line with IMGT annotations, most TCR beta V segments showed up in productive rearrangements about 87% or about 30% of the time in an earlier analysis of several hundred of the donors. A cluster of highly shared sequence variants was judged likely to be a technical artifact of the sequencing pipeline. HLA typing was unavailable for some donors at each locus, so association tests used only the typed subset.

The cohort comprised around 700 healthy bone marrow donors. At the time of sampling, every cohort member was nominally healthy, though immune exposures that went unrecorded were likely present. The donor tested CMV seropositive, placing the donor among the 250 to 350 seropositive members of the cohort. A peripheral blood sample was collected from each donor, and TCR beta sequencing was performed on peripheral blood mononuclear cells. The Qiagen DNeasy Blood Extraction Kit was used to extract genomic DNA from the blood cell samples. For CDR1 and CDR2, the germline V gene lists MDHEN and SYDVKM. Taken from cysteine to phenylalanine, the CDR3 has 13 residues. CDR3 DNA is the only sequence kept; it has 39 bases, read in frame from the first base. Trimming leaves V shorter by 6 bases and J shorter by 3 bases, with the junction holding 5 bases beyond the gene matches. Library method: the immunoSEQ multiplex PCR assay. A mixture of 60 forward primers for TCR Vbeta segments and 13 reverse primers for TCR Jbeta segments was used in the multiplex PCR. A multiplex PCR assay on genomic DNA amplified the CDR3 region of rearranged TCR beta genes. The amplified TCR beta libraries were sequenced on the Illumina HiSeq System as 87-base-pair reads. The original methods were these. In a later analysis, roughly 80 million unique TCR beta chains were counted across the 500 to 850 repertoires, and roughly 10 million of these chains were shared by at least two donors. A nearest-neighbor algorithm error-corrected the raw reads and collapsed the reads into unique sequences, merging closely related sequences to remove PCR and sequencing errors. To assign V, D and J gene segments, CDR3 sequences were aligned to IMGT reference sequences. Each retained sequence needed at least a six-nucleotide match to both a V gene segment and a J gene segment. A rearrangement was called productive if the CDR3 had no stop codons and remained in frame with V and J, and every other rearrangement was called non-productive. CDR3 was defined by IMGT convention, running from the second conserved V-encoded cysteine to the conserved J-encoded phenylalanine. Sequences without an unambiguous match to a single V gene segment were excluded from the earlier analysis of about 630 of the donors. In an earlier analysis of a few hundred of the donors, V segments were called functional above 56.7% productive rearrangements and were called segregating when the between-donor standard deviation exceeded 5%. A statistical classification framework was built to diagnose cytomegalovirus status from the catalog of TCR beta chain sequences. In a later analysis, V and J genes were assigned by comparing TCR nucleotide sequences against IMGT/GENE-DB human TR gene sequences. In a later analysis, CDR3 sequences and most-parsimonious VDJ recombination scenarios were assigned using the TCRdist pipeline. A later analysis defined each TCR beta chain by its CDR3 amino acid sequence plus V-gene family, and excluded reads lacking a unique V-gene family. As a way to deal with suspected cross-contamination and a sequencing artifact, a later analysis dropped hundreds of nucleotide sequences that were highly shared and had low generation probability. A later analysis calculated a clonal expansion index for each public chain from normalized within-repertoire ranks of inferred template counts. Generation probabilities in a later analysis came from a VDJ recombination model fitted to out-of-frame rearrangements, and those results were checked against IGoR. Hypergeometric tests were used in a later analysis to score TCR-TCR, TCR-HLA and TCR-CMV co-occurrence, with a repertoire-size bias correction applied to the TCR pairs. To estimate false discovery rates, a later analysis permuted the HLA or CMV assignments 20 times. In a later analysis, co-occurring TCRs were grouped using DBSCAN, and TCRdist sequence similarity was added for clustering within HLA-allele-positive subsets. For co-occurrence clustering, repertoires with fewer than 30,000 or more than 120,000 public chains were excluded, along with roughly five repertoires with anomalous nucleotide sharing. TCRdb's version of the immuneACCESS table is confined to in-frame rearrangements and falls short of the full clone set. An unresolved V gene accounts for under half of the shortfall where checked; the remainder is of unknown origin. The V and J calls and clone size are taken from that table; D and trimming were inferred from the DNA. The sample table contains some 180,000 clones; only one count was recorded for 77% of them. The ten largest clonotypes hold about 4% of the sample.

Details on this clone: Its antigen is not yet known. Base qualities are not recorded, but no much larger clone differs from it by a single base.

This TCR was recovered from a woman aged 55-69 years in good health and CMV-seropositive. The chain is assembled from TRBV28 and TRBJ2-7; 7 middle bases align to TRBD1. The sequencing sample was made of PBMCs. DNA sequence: TGTGCCAGCAGCCTTGGACAGGACTACGAGCAGTACTTC. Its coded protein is CASSLGQDYEQYF. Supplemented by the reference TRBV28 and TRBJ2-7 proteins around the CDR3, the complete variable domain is DVKVTQSSRYLVKRTGEKVFLECVQDMDHENMFWYRQDPGLGLRLIYFSYDVKMKEKGDIPEGYSVSREKKERFSLILESASTNQTSMYLCASSLGQDYEQYFGPGTRLTVT.